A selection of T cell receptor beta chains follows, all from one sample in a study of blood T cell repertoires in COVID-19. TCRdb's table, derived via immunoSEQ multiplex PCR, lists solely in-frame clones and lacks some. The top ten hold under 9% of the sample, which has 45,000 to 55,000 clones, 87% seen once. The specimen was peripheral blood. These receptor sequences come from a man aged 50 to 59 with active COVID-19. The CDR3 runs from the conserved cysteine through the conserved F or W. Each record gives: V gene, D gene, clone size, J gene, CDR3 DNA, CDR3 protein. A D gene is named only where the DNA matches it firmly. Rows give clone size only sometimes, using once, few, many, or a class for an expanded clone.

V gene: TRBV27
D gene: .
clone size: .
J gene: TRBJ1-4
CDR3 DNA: TGTGCCAGCAGGTACCAGGGGTTGGGTAATGAAAAACTGTTTTTT
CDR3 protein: CASRYQGLGNEKLFF

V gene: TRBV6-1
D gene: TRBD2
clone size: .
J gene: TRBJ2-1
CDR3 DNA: TGTGCCAGCAGTGAATCGACTAGCGGGCTGTCCTACAATGAGCAGTTCTTC
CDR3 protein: CASSESTSGLSYNEQFF

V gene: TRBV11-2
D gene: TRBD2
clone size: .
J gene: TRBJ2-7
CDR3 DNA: TGTGCCAGCAGTCTAGCAGGGAGGGCCTACTTC
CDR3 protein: CASSLAGRAYF

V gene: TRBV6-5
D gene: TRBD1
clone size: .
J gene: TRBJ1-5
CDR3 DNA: TGTGCCAGCAGTTTCCCCGACAGGGGGAATCAGCCCCAGCATTTT
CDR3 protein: CASSFPDRGNQPQHF

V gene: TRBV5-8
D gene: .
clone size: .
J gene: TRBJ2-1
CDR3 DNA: TGTGCCAGCAGCCCGGGGAGGATCAGTGAGCAGTTCTTC
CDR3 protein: CASSPGRISEQFF

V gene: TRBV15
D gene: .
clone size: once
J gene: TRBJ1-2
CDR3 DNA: TGTGCCACCAGCATCCTTCTCGGAGAGACCGGCTACACCTTC
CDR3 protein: CATSILLGETGYTF

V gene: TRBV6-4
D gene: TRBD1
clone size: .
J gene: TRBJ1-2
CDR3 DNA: TGTGCCAGCAGTGACTCCCAGGGGGCGAGGGGCTACACCTTC
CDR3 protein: CASSDSQGARGYTF

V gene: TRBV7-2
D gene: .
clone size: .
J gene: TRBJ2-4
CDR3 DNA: TGTGCCAGCAGCCCGGGACACCACAAAAACATTCAGTACTTC
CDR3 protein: CASSPGHHKNIQYF

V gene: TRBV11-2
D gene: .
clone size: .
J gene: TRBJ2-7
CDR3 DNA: TGTGCCAGCAGCCTACTACTTCAGGGGACCCCCTACGAGCAGTACTTC
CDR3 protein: CASSLLLQGTPYEQYF

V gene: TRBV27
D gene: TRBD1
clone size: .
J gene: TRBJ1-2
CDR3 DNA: TGTGCCAGCAGTTCCACGGGACAGGGGGCTGGAGGATCAGGCTACACCTTC
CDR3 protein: CASSSTGQGAGGSGYTF

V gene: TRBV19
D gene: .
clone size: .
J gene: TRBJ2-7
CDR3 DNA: TGTGCCAGTAGTATAGGTCCAGGGCAGACCTACGAGCAGTACTTC
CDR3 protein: CASSIGPGQTYEQYF

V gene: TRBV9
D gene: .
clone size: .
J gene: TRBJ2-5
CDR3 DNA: TGTGCCAGCAGCGTAGTGGGACTGAAAGAGACCCAGTACTTC
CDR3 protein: CASSVVGLKETQYF

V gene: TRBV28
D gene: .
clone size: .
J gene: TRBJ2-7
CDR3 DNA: TGTGCCAGCAGTTTTGGCGGCAACTACGAGCAGTACTTC
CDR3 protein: CASSFGGNYEQYF

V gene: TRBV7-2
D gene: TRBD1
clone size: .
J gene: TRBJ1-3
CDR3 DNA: TGTGCCAGCAGCTCAGGGGGACAGTACTCTGGAAACACCATATATTTT
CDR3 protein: CASSSGGQYSGNTIYF

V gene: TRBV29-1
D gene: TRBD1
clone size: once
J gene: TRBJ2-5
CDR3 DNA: TGCAGCGTTGGAGAGACAGGGCAAGAGACCCAGTACTTC
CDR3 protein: CSVGETGQETQYF

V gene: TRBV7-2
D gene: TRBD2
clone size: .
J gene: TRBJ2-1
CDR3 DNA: TGTGCCAGCGCCTCTAGTGGGACTAGCGGTAATGAGCAGTTCTTC
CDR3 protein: CASASSGTSGNEQFF

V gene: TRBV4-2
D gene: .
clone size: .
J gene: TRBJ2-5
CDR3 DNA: TGTGCCAGCAGCCAAGAAATAGTTACCCTAGGGACCCAGTACTTC
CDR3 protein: CASSQEIVTLGTQYF